One sample yielded the 7 T cell receptor beta chains listed below, sequenced in a study of control samples from healthy donors and cancer patients. Method: immunoSEQ multiplex PCR; TCRdb's copy keeps in-frame clones and lacks some. The table lists around 51,000 clones, about 90% of them singletons, with around 40% in the top ten. The sequencing sample was made of PBMCs. The receptor set was obtained from a man in his fifties with head and neck cancer.

The CDR3 nucleotides read TGTGCCAGCAGTTTTAAGGAGACCCAGTACTTC. It is translated as CASSFKETQYF. The chain joins TRBV28 to TRBJ2-5; the D is unclear. Looked up from germline, CDR1 is MDHEN and CDR2 is SYDVKM. This CDR3 spans 11 amino acids. Trimming shortened V by 3 bases and J by 5 bases, and 4 bases separated the two germline ends.

The DNA of the CDR3 is TGTGCCAGCAGTTTAACCAACCAAGCTAGCGGGAGGGACGTTCACTACGAGCAGTACTTC. It is translated as CASSLTNQASGRDVHYEQYF. The rearrangement links TRBV28 to TRBJ2-7, with 12 nucleotides matching TRBD2. The CDR3 spans 20 residues. The ends lost 2 bases at V and 3 bases at J; junction bases unmatched: 17. Germline V lookup: CDR1 MDHEN, CDR2 SYDVKM.

The rearrangement joins TRBV5-1 to TRBJ2-2; no firm D call. CDR1 is SGHRS and CDR2 is YFSETQ in the germline V gene. The CDR3 length is 14 residues. Between the trimmed V and J ends, which lost 0 bases and 0 bases, there was a span of 3 bases. DNA of the CDR3: TGCGCCAGCAGCTTGGAGCCGAACACCGGGGAGCTGTTTTTT. It codes for CASSLEPNTGELFF.

V usage is TRBV2 and J usage is TRBJ1-3, with 11 nucleotides matching TRBD1. Germline CDR1 reads SNHLY; CDR2 reads FYNNEI. With 6 bases clipped from V and 4 bases from J, the junction kept 8 bases outside the gene matches. The CDR3 spans 16 residues. CDR3 coding DNA: TGTGCCAGCAGACCCCCGGGACAGGGGGTGGGAAACACCATATATTTT. The encoded protein is CASRPPGQGVGNTIYF.

This chain links TRBV24-1 with TRBJ1-5; possible D gene TRBD1, 5 bases. This CDR3 contains 13 residues. The ends were cut back, 4 bases at V and 5 bases at J, with 8 bases in the middle. Per the germline V gene, CDR1 is KGHDR and CDR2 is SFDVKD. Here the CDR3 DNA reads TGTGCCACCAGTGACGACAGTGATCAGCCCCAGCATTTT. This codes for CATSDDSDQPQHF.

The DNA of the CDR3 is TGTGCCAGCAGCGCCCTTGTGGGGCAGGATGGAAACACCATATATTTT. It specifies CASSALVGQDGNTIYF. The chain joins TRBV7-9 to TRBJ1-3, with D maybe TRBD1 (5 bases). Trimming took off 5 bases at V and 3 bases at J, with 17 bases between the two ends. Germline values: CDR1 SEHNR, CDR2 FQNEAQ (reference sequence). The CDR3 totals 16 residues.

The chain joins TRBV6-5 to TRBJ2-7, with D possibly matching TRBD2 (5 bases). The V gene lost 7 bases and the J gene lost 0 bases, with 13 bases spanning the gap. This CDR3 is built from 14 residues. The germline CDR1 and CDR2 sequences are MNHEY and SVGAGI. Here the CDR3 reads CASKGGWSSYEQYF. CDR3 DNA sequence: TGTGCCAGCAAGGGCGGGTGGAGCTCCTACGAGCAGTACTTC.